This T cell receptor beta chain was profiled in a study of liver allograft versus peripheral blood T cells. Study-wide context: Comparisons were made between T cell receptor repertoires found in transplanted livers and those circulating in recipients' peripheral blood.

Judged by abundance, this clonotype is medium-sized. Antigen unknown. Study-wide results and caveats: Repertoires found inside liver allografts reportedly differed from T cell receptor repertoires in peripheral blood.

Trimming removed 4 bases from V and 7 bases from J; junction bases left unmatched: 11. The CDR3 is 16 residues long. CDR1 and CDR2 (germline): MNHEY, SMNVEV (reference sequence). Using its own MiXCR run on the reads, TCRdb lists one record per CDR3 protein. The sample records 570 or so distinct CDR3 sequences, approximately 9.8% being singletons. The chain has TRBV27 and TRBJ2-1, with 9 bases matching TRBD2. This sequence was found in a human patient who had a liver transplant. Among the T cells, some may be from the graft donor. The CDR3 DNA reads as TGTGCCAGCAGTTCGACCGGGACTAGCCTTCGGAATGAGCAGTTCTTC. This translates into CASSSTGTSLRNEQFF.